Following are 6 T cell receptor beta chains from one sample sequenced in a study of T cells in Graves' hyperthyroidism and ophthalmopathy. TCR beta CDR3 regions were amplified from RNA. A set of HTBI primers served as the primers for a first-round RT-PCR of the TCR CDR3. TCRdb ran MiXCR on the multiplex PCR reads and lists one entry per CDR3 protein. Here the sample spans hundreds of thousands of distinct CDR3 sequences, 13% to 15% being singletons. Sequenced: blood. These TCRs come from a woman aged 18-35 years with Graves' hyperthyroidism.

This clonotype was observed a single time. The rearrangement uses TRBV5-4 and TRBJ2-3; TRBD1 or TRBD2 may be the D gene (6 bases each). The CDR3 is made up of 20 amino acids. Germline lookup yields CDR1 SGHNT and CDR2 YYREEE (reference sequence). Trimming stripped 6 bases from V and 1 base from J, with 30 bases between. Here the CDR3 DNA reads TGTGCCAGCACCCTACTCCGGGGGCCAGTCAGAAAGATCGGCACAGATACGCAGTATTTT. As protein: CASTLLRGPVRKIGTDTQYF. The full variable domain, with the rest looked up from reference TRBV5-4 and TRBJ2-3, is ETGVTQSPTHLIKTRGQQVTLRCSSQSGHNTVSWYQQALGQGPQFIFQYYREEENGRGNFPPRFSGLQFPNYSSELNVNALELDDSALYLCASTLLRGPVRKIGTDTQYFGPGTRLTVL.

This clonotype turned up a few times. The chain links TRBV7-9 to TRBJ2-2, with 9 bases lining up with TRBD2. Germline trimming cut 5 bases from V and 1 base from J; bases unmatched to any gene: 11. The CDR3 has 18 amino acids. Germline CDR1 and CDR2: SEHNR and FQNEAQ (reference sequence). In DNA, the CDR3 is TGTGCCAGCAGCCCCTGGCTAGCGGGACCTATGAACACCGGGGAGCTGTTTTTT. It yields the protein CASSPWLAGPMNTGELFF.

This clonotype was observed many times. The chain links TRBV29-1 to TRBJ2-7; TRBD1 or TRBD2 may be the D gene (5 bases each). V gave up 1 base and J gave up 1 base, with 14 bases separating them. The CDR3 spans 15 residues. Germline V gives CDR1 SQVTM, CDR2 ANQGSEA. The CDR3 nucleotides are TGCAGCGTTGAAGGGGGGATAGCGCCGTCCTACGAGCAGTACTTC. This encodes CSVEGGIAPSYEQYF.

This clonotype was found a few times. A much larger clone differs by one base, so this may be a read error. This rearrangement joins TRBV28 to TRBJ2-5; D is perhaps TRBD1 (6 bases). The CDR3 runs 13 residues. V was shortened by 5 bases and J by 9 bases, with 16 bases between the two germline ends. Germline loops: CDR1 MDHEN, CDR2 SYDVKM. The CDR3 loop reads CASSPTGMEAQYF. In DNA form, the CDR3 reads TGTGCCAGCAGTCCCACAGGGATGGAGGCCCAGTACTTC.

This clonotype was picked up many times. The chain is built from TRBV20-1 and TRBJ2-1, with D tentatively TRBD1 or TRBD2 (5 bases each). Germline-derived CDR1 and CDR2 are DFQATT and SNEGSKA (reference sequence). This CDR3 spans 13 amino acids. V was trimmed by 6 bases and J by 6 bases, leaving 15 bases between them. The CDR3 DNA sequence: TGCAGTGCCGGTCCGATGGGGGTCAATGAGCAGTTCTTC. It is translated as CSAGPMGVNEQFF.

This clonotype was found many times. The chain employs TRBV28 and TRBJ1-2; no firm D call. CDR3 length: 14 amino acids. Looked up from germline, CDR1 is MDHEN and CDR2 is SYDVKM. Trimming removed 2 bases from V and 6 bases from J, with 13 bases in between. The CDR3 here is CASSLRQVIHGYTF. The CDR3 region has the DNA TGTGCCAGCAGTTTACGGCAGGTCATACATGGCTACACCTTC.